Listed below are T cell receptor beta chains from one sample, sequenced in a study of shared clonotypes between healthy human individuals. Assay used: immunoSEQ multiplex PCR; TCRdb lists only in-frame clones, some missing. The sample carries roughly 660,000 clones, about 92% recorded once. Material for sequencing was memory CD8+ T cells from PBMCs. The receptors originated from a man younger than 30 in good health. Some clones in this sample may be carry-over from other donors' samples. CDR3s include the opening cysteine and the closing phenylalanine or tryptophan. Fields, in order: V gene, clone size, D gene, CDR3 protein. A D gene is named only where the DNA matches it firmly. Clone size is not always given. Where it is, it says once, few, many or a class for expanded clones.

V gene: TRBV5-5
clone size: .
D gene: .
CDR3 protein: CASSLEVGQVYEQYF

V gene: TRBV7-2
clone size: .
D gene: .
CDR3 protein: CASSFPAGEIYGYTF

V gene: TRBV27
clone size: .
D gene: .
CDR3 protein: CATQGAGANVLTF

V gene: TRBV27
clone size: .
D gene: .
CDR3 protein: CASSLSIRAEQFF

V gene: TRBV27
clone size: .
D gene: .
CDR3 protein: CASSFGPDSGYTF

V gene: TRBV4-1
clone size: .
D gene: .
CDR3 protein: CASSVREWGEQYF

V gene: TRBV18
clone size: once
D gene: TRBD2
CDR3 protein: CASSQTPGLAGSDEQFF

V gene: TRBV4-3
clone size: few
D gene: .
CDR3 protein: CASSQDLGRGNIQYF

V gene: TRBV13
clone size: .
D gene: .
CDR3 protein: CASSPRGGAYEQYF

V gene: TRBV28
clone size: .
D gene: .
CDR3 protein: CASSSDYGVDSEQFF

V gene: TRBV19
clone size: .
D gene: TRBD2
CDR3 protein: CASSFSGYYNEQFF

V gene: TRBV7-9
clone size: .
D gene: TRBD1
CDR3 protein: CASSSYRGRQEKLFF

V gene: TRBV7-3
clone size: .
D gene: .
CDR3 protein: CASSLLGGASSTEAFF

V gene: TRBV27
clone size: .
D gene: TRBD2
CDR3 protein: CASTQLRLAGGPRETQYF

V gene: TRBV28
clone size: once
D gene: .
CDR3 protein: CASSLWGTAVSYNEQFF

V gene: TRBV27
clone size: .
D gene: TRBD1
CDR3 protein: CASSLLRTGEPDTQYF

V gene: TRBV7-9
clone size: .
D gene: .
CDR3 protein: CASTPTGPGGANVLTF

V gene: TRBV28
clone size: .
D gene: .
CDR3 protein: CASRAHSYEQYF

V gene: TRBV7-2
clone size: .
D gene: .
CDR3 protein: CASSMGGDTQYF

V gene: TRBV7-8
clone size: .
D gene: .
CDR3 protein: CASSLDGTYEQYF

V gene: TRBV28
clone size: .
D gene: .
CDR3 protein: CASSSGLLSTDTQYF

V gene: TRBV7-3
clone size: once
D gene: TRBD2
CDR3 protein: CASSLGAGYLETQYF

V gene: TRBV18
clone size: .
D gene: TRBD2
CDR3 protein: CASSPPGLAGGTGELFF

V gene: TRBV16
clone size: .
D gene: .
CDR3 protein: CASSQSGQGTDTQYF

V gene: TRBV4-1
clone size: .
D gene: .
CDR3 protein: CASSQGIRGGEQFF

V gene: TRBV7-8
clone size: .
D gene: TRBD1
CDR3 protein: CASSQGVGQPQHF

V gene: TRBV28
clone size: few
D gene: .
CDR3 protein: CASSFHVGVAVNTEAFF

V gene: TRBV7-9
clone size: .
D gene: .
CDR3 protein: CASSLAGGPRDRGYTF

V gene: TRBV19
clone size: many
D gene: .
CDR3 protein: CASSTGREADTQYF

V gene: TRBV7-3
clone size: .
D gene: .
CDR3 protein: CASSLNRETQYF

V gene: TRBV7-8
clone size: once
D gene: .
CDR3 protein: CASSFGVFGNVPYNEQFF

V gene: TRBV11-2
clone size: once
D gene: .
CDR3 protein: CASSLDDRLSGNTIYF

V gene: TRBV27
clone size: .
D gene: .
CDR3 protein: CASSPLRSVTLAEQYF

V gene: TRBV9
clone size: .
D gene: .
CDR3 protein: CASSVGGQMNTEAFF

V gene: TRBV27
clone size: .
D gene: TRBD1
CDR3 protein: CASRPQGAHGEQYF

V gene: TRBV13
clone size: .
D gene: .
CDR3 protein: CASSTRGSNQPQHF

V gene: TRBV9
clone size: .
D gene: .
CDR3 protein: CASSVAQGQPQHF

V gene: TRBV5-1
clone size: .
D gene: TRBD2
CDR3 protein: CASSARLATQEEQYF

V gene: TRBV29-1
clone size: .
D gene: .
CDR3 protein: CSVANNEQFF

V gene: TRBV30
clone size: .
D gene: .
CDR3 protein: CAWSPKTTGELFF

V gene: TRBV9
clone size: .
D gene: TRBD2
CDR3 protein: CASSAASGSSYNEQFF

V gene: TRBV6-5
clone size: .
D gene: TRBD1
CDR3 protein: CAAGDRGFHGYTF

V gene: TRBV6-5
clone size: .
D gene: .
CDR3 protein: CASSYGGEQYF

V gene: TRBV9
clone size: .
D gene: .
CDR3 protein: CASSVATGRGNEQFF